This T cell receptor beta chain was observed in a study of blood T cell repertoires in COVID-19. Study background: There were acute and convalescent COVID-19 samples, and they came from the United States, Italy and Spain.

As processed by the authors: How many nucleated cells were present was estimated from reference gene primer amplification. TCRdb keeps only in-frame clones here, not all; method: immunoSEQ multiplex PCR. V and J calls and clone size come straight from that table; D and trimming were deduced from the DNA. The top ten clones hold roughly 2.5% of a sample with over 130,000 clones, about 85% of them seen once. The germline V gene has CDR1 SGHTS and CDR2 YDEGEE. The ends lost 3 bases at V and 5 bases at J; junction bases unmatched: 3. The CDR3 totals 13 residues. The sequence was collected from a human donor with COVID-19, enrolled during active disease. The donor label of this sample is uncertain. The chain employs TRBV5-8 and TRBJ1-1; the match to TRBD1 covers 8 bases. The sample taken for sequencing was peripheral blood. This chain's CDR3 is CASSWDRRTEAFF. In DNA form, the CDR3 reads TGTGCCAGCAGCTGGGACAGGCGGACTGAAGCTTTCTTT.